The clone carrying this T cell receptor (beta chain) occurred a few times. Its specificity is unknown. These data belong to a study of blood T cells in healthy people across ages. With a J-beta primer mix and a sample-barcoded 5' primer, a second PCR ran about 7 to 12 cycles. Each TCR beta cDNA got a 12-nucleotide random molecular identifier. A single record per CDR3 protein comes from TCRdb applying MiXCR to the 5' RACE reads. The sample consists of 1.5 million to 2 million distinct CDR3 sequences, around 40% of them appearing once. The CDR3 is 13 amino acids. Germline values: CDR1 PRHDT, CDR2 FYEKMQ (reference sequence). Trimming removed 5 bases from V and 4 bases from J, with 12 bases in between. Overall study results and limits: Naive CD4+ cells and diversity were both higher in long-lived donors than in aged donors.

The rearrangement joins TRBV13 to TRBJ2-7; D call uncertain. This clonotype originated in a human donor in good health. Source material: blood. The CDR3 is CASSAQRTYEQYF. Written as DNA, the CDR3 is TGTGCCAGCAGCGCACAACGAACTTACGAGCAGTACTTC.